This paragraph covers one T cell receptor (beta chain) sequence. Its antigen has not been determined. No base-level quality is on record; no much larger clone is a single base apart. The data belong to a study of blood T cell repertoires in COVID-19 (dated by TCRdb to the early 2020s). Looking at the study overall: The collaborator samples originated in the United States, Italy and Spain and spanned the acute and convalescent phases of COVID-19. The repertoires were made available in a free public database intended to serve as a resource for research on the immune response to SARS-CoV-2. Where available, HLA class I and class II types were obtained from metadata supplied by the sample provider rather than from assay-based typing. Samples came from the ongoing ImmuneRACE study (first 160 participants) plus 1,254 subjects from 6 global collaborators. The prospective study material was composed of cDNA or gDNA derived from T cells, B-cell-depleted T cells, or PBMCs. Nearly every sample came with metadata listing a de-identified subject ID, COVID-19 status, age in years and sex. Deeply sampled blood TCRbeta repertoires from subjects exposed to, actively infected with, or recovered from COVID-19 were included in the dataset.

TCRbeta CDR3 regions were amplified from genomic DNA by means of the immunoSEQ Assay, a bias-controlled multiplex PCR. Processing in the source paper ran as follows. The number of nucleated cells in each sample was estimated by amplification of reference gene primers within the assay. To quantify the absolute abundance of each unique TCRbeta CDR3 rearrangement, sequence reads were collapsed and filtered. Productive Simpson clonality was computed per sample as the square root of Simpson's diversity index over productive rearrangements. Held by TCRdb, this immuneACCESS table contains in-frame sequences only and omits some clones. Under half of the omission traces to an unresolved V gene where checked; the cause of the rest is unknown. V and J calls and clone size are as listed in that table; D and trimming were resolved from the DNA. Present in this sample are some 510,000 clones, roughly 90% of which were seen just once. The ten largest account for 1.8% of the sample.

The V end loses 0 bases and the J end loses 0 bases, and a stretch of 8 bases separates them. CDR1 and CDR2, per the germline V gene, are SGHRS and YFSETQ. The CDR3 has 15 amino acids, counting the end cysteine and phenylalanine. Just CDR3 DNA is preserved here, 45 bases in frame from base 1. Broad study findings and their caveats: The quantity of clinical and demographic metadata differed by source and by participant and was supplied without curation.

In the prospective study, participants were about 18 to 89 years old, resided in about two dozen geographic areas of the United States, and were enrolled through a virtual design. To assign participants to cohorts, the prospective study relied on clinical history that participants themselves reported in a screening survey and a study questionnaire. Recovered participants in ImmuneRACE Cohort 3 were defined as having two consecutive negative NP/OP PCR tests, clearance from a healthcare professional, or resolution of symptoms. In the prospective study, mobile phlebotomists collected whole blood, serum and a nasopharyngeal or oropharyngeal swab from each participant. Prospective study participants could optionally give additional blood draws and questionnaires over an approximately 2-month period. Prospective study blood samples were shipped either frozen or at room temperature before DNA extraction.

The specimen was PBMCs or T cells enriched from blood (not recorded which). The V and J segments used are TRBV5-1 and TRBJ2-3; a tentative D call is TRBD2 (6 bases match). This sequence originates from a woman aged 40 to 55 who had recovered from COVID-19. Here is the DNA: TGCGCCAGCAGCTTGGTCGGGACTAGCACAGATACGCAGTATTTT. Its translation is CASSLVGTSTDTQYF.